What follows are 31 T cell receptor beta chains derived from one specimen sequenced in a study of blood T cell repertoires in COVID-19. Some clones are missing from TCRdb's copy, which holds only in-frame ones; the method was immunoSEQ multiplex PCR. Seen here are about 200,000 clones, roughly 91% observed once, and the top ten hold 6%. Sequenced: peripheral blood. Every receptor here comes from a man aged 35-49 years with active or convalescent COVID-19.

The chain uses TRBV21-1 and TRBJ2-7; TRBD1, as called in the table, went unchecked against the DNA. TRBV21-1 is a pseudogene locus. CDR3 length: 15 amino acids. The CDR3 is CASSKRQGAIREQYF. Here the CDR3 DNA reads TGTGCCAGCAGCAAGAGACAGGGGGCAATTCGCGAGCAGTACTTC.

The rearrangement uses TRBV5-1 and TRBJ2-5, with 13 nucleotides matching TRBD2. This CDR3 has 16 amino acids. Germline lookup yields CDR1 SGHRS and CDR2 YFSETQ. After removal of 4 bases from V and 4 bases from J, the junction contained 7 bases not matched to a gene. The CDR3 DNA follows: TGCGCCAGCAGCCCGGGGACTAGCGGGGTCGGAGAGACCCAGTACTTC. Translating it yields CASSPGTSGVGETQYF.

The chain recombines TRBV5-1 with TRBJ1-2, with D possibly being TRBD1 (5 bases). With 0 bases removed from V and 2 bases from J, the gap between germline ends came to 8 bases. Germline CDR1 is SGHRS and CDR2 is YFSETQ. The CDR3 is made up of 14 amino acids. The CDR3 region is CASSLVSGNYGYTF. The CDR3 DNA reads as TGCGCCAGCAGCTTGGTGTCAGGGAACTATGGCTACACCTTC.

The rearrangement links TRBV5-1 to TRBJ2-7, with TRBD2 matching 10 bases. Unmatched junction bases numbered 7, after V lost 3 bases and J lost 4 bases. CDR1 and CDR2 (germline): SGHRS, YFSETQ. The CDR3 covers 15 residues. Written as DNA, the CDR3 is TGCGCCAGCAGCTACACTAGCGGGACTTTATACGAGCAGTACTTC. This gives the protein CASSYTSGTLYEQYF.

V usage is TRBV9 and J usage is TRBJ2-7, with a tentative D call TRBD2 (6 bases). The CDR3 is 15 amino acids. V shed 0 bases and J shed 3 bases, with 13 bases lying between them. Germline lookup yields CDR1 SGDLS and CDR2 YYNGEE. The CDR3 is CASSVAVGSSYEQYF. In DNA form, the CDR3 reads TGTGCCAGCAGCGTAGCTGTCGGGAGTAGCTACGAGCAGTACTTC.

This clone was observed once. V usage is TRBV4-1 and J usage is TRBJ2-5, with 12 bases that match TRBD2. CDR1 is MGHRA and CDR2 is YSYEKL in the germline V gene. With V trimmed by 2 bases and J by 2 bases, 3 bases remained unmatched. The CDR3 has 16 amino acids. The CDR3 sequence: CASSQLGLAGQETQYF. The CDR3 DNA sequence: TGCGCCAGCAGCCAACTCGGACTAGCGGGACAAGAGACCCAGTACTTC.

The rearrangement uses TRBV19 and TRBJ1-1; TRBD1 is a possible D gene (5 bases). Trimming removed 8 bases from V and 0 bases from J, with 10 bases in between. The CDR3 is 13 residues long. Per germline, CDR1 LNHDA and CDR2 SQIVND (reference sequence). The DNA of the CDR3 is TGTGCCAGTTCGGGAGGGGTGAACACTGAAGCTTTCTTT. This gives the protein CASSGGVNTEAFF.

This clone was found once. The J gene is TRBJ1-2, the V gene TRBV5-5; a weak D match, TRBD1 (5 bases). Looked up from germline, CDR1 is SGHKS and CDR2 is YYEKEE (reference sequence). The CDR3 is 17 amino acids. Trimming cost V 0 bases and J 4 bases, with 19 bases left between them. CDR3 nucleotide sequence: TGTGCCAGCAGCTTGGGGGAGGGGCTACCATCCAGCTATGGCTACACCTTC. Amino acid sequence: CASSLGEGLPSSYGYTF.

The chain is built from TRBV7-8 and TRBJ1-2, with D maybe TRBD1 (5 bases). The CDR3 runs 15 residues. Germline values: CDR1 SGHVS, CDR2 FQNEAQ. V lost 4 bases and J lost 1, with 13 bases in between. The CDR3 bases are TGTGCCAGCAGCTCCTCCAGCGGGGGTAACTATGGCTACACCTTC. Protein: CASSSSSGGNYGYTF.

The V and J genes are TRBV3-1 (or the pseudogene TRBV3-2) and TRBJ2-1; 10 nucleotides agree with TRBD2. The germline V gene has CDR1 LGHDT and CDR2 YNNKEL (reference sequence). After removal of 3 bases from V and 16 bases from J, the junction contained 9 bases not matched to a gene. CDR3 length: 13 amino acids. CDR3 amino acids: CASSHESGRACFF. The CDR3 DNA reads as TGTGCCAGCAGCCATGAGAGCGGGAGGGCTTGTTTCTTC.

V is TRBV12-5 and J is TRBJ2-2; D is perhaps TRBD2 (5 bases). Per the germline V gene, CDR1 is LGHNT and CDR2 is FRNRAP. V shed 0 bases and J shed 6 bases, with 17 bases lying between them. CDR3 length: 17 amino acids. The CDR3: CASGLVLEGMVAGELFF. The CDR3 DNA is TGTGCTAGTGGTTTGGTACTAGAAGGGATGGTTGCCGGGGAGCTGTTTTTT.

The rearrangement links TRBV18 to TRBJ2-5; 9 bases line up with TRBD1. The J segment lost 6 bases and the V segment lost 0 bases, leaving 2 bases of the junction unmatched. Germline V gives CDR1 KGHSH, CDR2 LQKENI. The CDR3 is 14 amino acids. The CDR3 DNA reads as TGTGCCAGCTCACCACCGGGACAGGGAAAGACCCAGTACTTC. It encodes CASSPPGQGKTQYF.

V and J are TRBV6-5 and TRBJ2-7, with D tentatively TRBD1 (6 bases). The V gene's germline CDR1 is MNHEY and CDR2 SVGAGI. V was shortened by 6 bases and J by 3 bases, with 15 bases between the two germline ends. The CDR3 is 14 amino acids. The CDR3 loop is CASRPIPGHYEQYF. The CDR3 DNA sequence: TGTGCCAGCAGACCCATCCCGGGACACTACGAGCAGTACTTC.

The chain links TRBV11-3 to TRBJ2-3; D not resolved. Germline CDR1 and CDR2: SGHNT and YENEEA. V shed 0 bases and J shed 5 bases, with 6 bases lying between them. CDR3 length equals 13 residues. DNA of the CDR3: TGTGCCAGCAGCTTAGATCGAGGAGATACGCAGTATTTT. Translation gives CASSLDRGDTQYF.

A remark on this clone: The sample contains more than one DNA sequence encoding this CDR3. The rearrangement links TRBV7-9 to TRBJ1-1; D might be TRBD1 (5 bases). V was trimmed by 6 bases and J by 1 base, leaving 6 bases between them. Per germline, CDR1 SEHNR and CDR2 FQNEAQ (reference sequence). CDR3 length equals 12 residues. The CDR3 DNA is TGTGCCAGCAGTGGACAGAACACTGAAGCTTTCTTT. Translating it yields CASSGQNTEAFF.

V and J are TRBV30 and TRBJ2-1; 11 bases line up with TRBD2. The CDR3 loop spans 16 amino acids. V was pared by 5 bases and J by 3 bases, with 9 bases of the junction left unmatched. Germline CDR1 reads GTSNPN; CDR2 reads SVGIG (reference sequence). The CDR3 nucleotides read TGTGCCTGGGGAATCGGACTAGCGGGTTTCTACAATGAGCAGTTCTTC. This gives the protein CAWGIGLAGFYNEQFF.

V gene TRBV27 combines with J gene TRBJ1-3; 7 bases line up with TRBD1. Germline V lookup: CDR1 MNHEY, CDR2 SMNVEV (reference sequence). The CDR3 is 14 amino acids. The ends lost 6 bases at V and 2 bases at J; junction bases unmatched: 4. CDR3 nucleotide sequence: TGTGCCAGCAGCCGCAGGGGGGCTGGAAACACCATATATTTT. This gives the protein CASSRRGAGNTIYF.

This clone was picked up one time. The chain uses TRBV4-3 and TRBJ2-7; possibly TRBD2 for D (5 bases). CDR3 size: 15 residues. Germline CDR1 reads LGHNA; CDR2 reads YSLEER. V was clipped by 4 bases and J by 5 bases, with 18 bases between them. The CDR3 bases are TGCGCCAGCAGCCTCCAAGCCCGGGGTTTGCACGAGCAGTACTTC. This codes for CASSLQARGLHEQYF.

The chain couples TRBV3-1 (or the pseudogene TRBV3-2) to TRBJ1-3; the D gene is possibly TRBD1 (5 bases). The CDR3 has 17 residues. The V end was cut by 4 bases, the J end by 2 bases, with 18 bases between. Germline V gene lookup returns CDR1 LGHDT and CDR2 YNNKEL (reference sequence). The CDR3 region has the DNA TGTGCCAGCAGCCCCCTACGGTGGGGCGTAGCTGGAAACACCATATATTTT. It yields the protein CASSPLRWGVAGNTIYF.

This clone has just a few counts. The chain combines TRBV7-2 with TRBJ1-6; TRBD1 matches 7 bases. V was clipped by 0 bases and J by 7 bases; unmatched bases: 3. The CDR3 is made up of 15 amino acids. Germline values: CDR1 SGHTA, CDR2 FQGNSA. The CDR3 protein is CASSLAGDRNSPLHF. As DNA, the CDR3 is TGTGCCAGCAGCTTAGCGGGGGACAGAAATTCACCCCTCCACTTT.

The gene calls are TRBV5-6 and TRBJ1-5, with a possible D match to TRBD1 (5 bases). The CDR3 totals 15 residues. Trimming left V 2 bases short and J 3 bases short, with 12 bases between. Germline assignment: CDR1 SGHDT and CDR2 YYEEEE. The chain's CDR3 is CASSFRTSNNQPQHF. CDR3 sequence (DNA): TGTGCCAGCAGCTTTCGGACATCGAACAATCAGCCCCAGCATTTT. Full variable domain (outside the CDR3, taken from reference TRBV5-6 and TRBJ1-5): DAGVTQSPTHLIKTRGQQVTLRCSPKSGHDTVSWYQQALGQGPQFIFQYYEEEERQRGNFPDRFSGHQFPNYSSELNVNALLLGDSALYLCASSFRTSNNQPQHFGDGTRLSIL.

The rearrangement joins TRBV24-1 to TRBJ2-5; 14 bases agree with TRBD2. Germline assignment: CDR1 KGHDR and CDR2 SFDVKD. V shed 6 bases and J 5 bases; nucleotides not matched to a gene: 4. This CDR3 region has 15 residues. The CDR3 sequence is CATSRLAGGQETQYF. The CDR3 DNA follows: TGTGCCACCAGTAGACTAGCGGGAGGGCAGGAGACCCAGTACTTC.

The chain has TRBV6-5 and TRBJ1-4, with TRBD1 matching over 10 bases. The J segment lost 7 bases and the V segment lost 4 bases, leaving 6 bases of the junction unmatched. Germline lookup yields CDR1 MNHEY and CDR2 SVGAGI. CDR3 length equals 15 residues. The CDR3 sequence: CASSFGTGAGEKLFF. CDR3 nucleotides: TGTGCCAGCAGTTTCGGGACAGGGGCGGGTGAAAAACTGTTTTTT.

The chain joins TRBV5-6 to TRBJ2-5; possible D gene TRBD1, 6 bases. The germline V gene has CDR1 SGHDT and CDR2 YYEEEE. The CDR3 contains 18 residues. V was clipped by 2 bases and J by 0 bases, with 20 bases between them. CDR3 bases: TGTGCCAGCAGCTTCGAGTCTCGAGGGGGAGCGTACCAAGAGACCCAGTACTTC. It encodes CASSFESRGGAYQETQYF.

CDR3 region: CASSLLSNTEAFF. Here the CDR3 DNA reads TGTGCCAGCAGTTTACTCTCGAACACTGAAGCTTTCTTT. The chain is built from TRBV28 and TRBJ1-1; D is uncertain. The V gene lost 2 bases and the J gene lost 1 base, with 5 bases spanning the gap. This CDR3 has 13 residues. The V gene's germline CDR1 is MDHEN and CDR2 SYDVKM.

The chain has TRBV5-1 and TRBJ2-1; D is unresolved. This CDR3 spans 14 amino acids. Trimming left V 4 bases short and J 0 bases short, with 8 bases between. CDR1 is SGHRS and CDR2 is YFSETQ in the germline V gene. The CDR3 region has the DNA TGCGCCAGCAGCCCCCCTAGCTCCTACAATGAGCAGTTCTTC. Translating gives CASSPPSSYNEQFF.

This clone was seen a single time. V is TRBV5-1 and J is TRBJ2-5; possible D gene TRBD2, 5 bases. CDR3 length equals 11 residues. V lost 6 bases to trimming and J lost 4 bases, with 7 bases between them. The germline gives CDR1 SGHRS, CDR2 YFSETQ. The CDR3, as DNA: TGCGCCAGCACGGGGAGAGAGACCCAGTACTTC. This gives the protein CASTGRETQYF.

V is TRBV7-2 and J is TRBJ1-2, with 7 bases fitting TRBD1. Germline trimming cut 5 bases from V and 6 bases from J; bases unmatched to any gene: 6. Germline CDR1 and CDR2: SGHTA and FQGNSA. The CDR3 covers 13 residues. The CDR3 loop is CASSARQGDGYTF. CDR3 sequence (DNA): TGTGCCAGCAGCGCGAGACAGGGTGATGGCTACACCTTC. Using reference TRBV7-2 and TRBJ1-2 for the parts outside the CDR3, the full variable domain is GAGVSQSPSNKVTEKGKDVELRCDPISGHTALYWYRQSLGQGLEFLIYFQGNSAPDKSGLPSDRFSAERTGGSVSTLTIQRTQQEDSAVYLCASSARQGDGYTFGSGTRLTVV.

For the CDR3, the DNA is TGTGCCAGCAGTGAATCGGCCAGGGGCTATGGCTACACCTTC. The encoded protein is CASSESARGYGYTF. The chain combines TRBV6-1 with TRBJ1-2; a weak D match, TRBD1 (6 bases). Trimming took off 2 bases at V and 4 bases at J, with 11 bases between the two ends. Per germline, CDR1 MNHNS and CDR2 SASEGT. This CDR3 has 14 amino acids.

The V call is TRBV29-1, the J call TRBJ1-5; 9 bases line up with TRBD1. Germline V lookup: CDR1 SQVTM, CDR2 ANQGSEA. V gave up 7 bases and J gave up 3 bases; unmatched junction bases: 10. This CDR3 contains 15 residues. CDR3 sequence (DNA): TGCAGCGCTACCTACGGGACAGGGAACAATCAGCCCCAGCATTTT. It is translated as CSATYGTGNNQPQHF.

The chain uses TRBV11-3 and TRBJ1-6, with 8 bases lining up with TRBD1. Germline V gives CDR1 SGHNT, CDR2 YENEEA. V lost 5 bases, J lost 7 bases, and 4 bases stayed unmatched. This CDR3 has 14 amino acids. The CDR3 DNA sequence: TGTGCCAGCAGCCACAACAGGGGGAATTCACCCCTCCACTTT. Translated, it gives CASSHNRGNSPLHF.